Following are 32 T cell receptor beta chains from one sample sequenced in a study of T cells after yellow fever vaccination. One entry per CDR3 protein, called by TCRdb with MiXCR from the 5' RACE reads. Among about 340,000 distinct CDR3 sequences listed, under 15% were seen once. Sequences were derived from CD4+ T cells sorted from PBMCs, sampled 15 days after the yellow fever booster vaccination. These receptors were obtained from a man in his late teens or twenties who received the YFV17D yellow fever vaccine.

This clonotype was counted between two and nine times. This chain joins TRBV7-2 and TRBJ2-4; a weak D match, TRBD2 (6 bases). Per germline, CDR1 SGHTA and CDR2 FQGNSA. V shed 3 bases and J shed 9 bases, with 12 bases lying between them. The CDR3 sequence is 13 residues long. CDR3 in amino acids: CASSLGGFGIQYF. CDR3 coding DNA: TGTGCCAGCAGCTTGGGGGGTTTCGGCATTCAGTACTTC. The whole variable domain, remainder taken from reference TRBV7-2 and TRBJ2-4, is GAGVSQSPSNKVTEKGKDVELRCDPISGHTALYWYRQSLGQGLEFLIYFQGNSAPDKSGLPSDRFSAERTGGSVSTLTIQRTQQEDSAVYLCASSLGGFGIQYFGAGTRLSVL.

This rearrangement joins TRBV5-1 to TRBJ2-7; 7 positions agree with TRBD1. V lost 8 bases, J lost 5 bases, and 4 bases stayed unmatched. CDR3 size: 11 residues. CDR1 and CDR2 from the germline V gene are SGHRS and YFSETQ. This chain's CDR3 is CARNTGDEQYV. The CDR3 DNA reads as TGCGCCAGGAATACAGGGGACGAGCAGTACGTC.

The chain couples TRBV18 to TRBJ1-5; tentatively, D is TRBD1 (5 bases). Germline V gene sequence: CDR1 KGHSH, CDR2 LQKENI. With 2 bases removed from V and 7 bases from J, the gap between germline ends came to 12 bases. CDR3 length: 14 residues. The DNA of the CDR3 is TGTGCCAGCTCACCAGAAGGGGCGGGGCAGCCCCAGCATTTT. Its translation: CASSPEGAGQPQHF.

The V call is TRBV12-3 or TRBV12-4, the J call TRBJ2-1; 11 bases map to TRBD2. Germline trimming cut 9 bases from V and 4 bases from J; bases unmatched to any gene: 8. The CDR3 is 15 amino acids. The CDR3 loop reads CASRGASGGYNEQFF. CDR3 nucleotide sequence: TGTGCCAGTCGAGGGGCTAGCGGGGGGTACAATGAGCAGTTCTTC.

The chain is built from TRBV5-1 and TRBJ2-2; 9 bases fit TRBD1. The CDR3 totals 15 residues. V shed 1 base, J shed 5 bases, and the junction held 3 bases outside the gene matches. The germline CDR1 and CDR2 sequences are SGHRS and YFSETQ. The CDR3 loop reads CASSLSGQGTGELFF. DNA for the CDR3: TGCGCCAGCAGCTTGAGTGGACAGGGGACCGGGGAGCTGTTTTTT. The variable domain in full, with the rest retrieved from reference TRBV5-1 and TRBJ2-2, is KAGVTQTPRYLIKTRGQQVTLSCSPISGHRSVSWYQQTPGQGLQFLFEYFSETQRNKGNFPGRFSGRQFSNSRSEMNVSTLELGDSALYLCASSLSGQGTGELFFGEGSRLTVL.

The rearrangement links TRBV28 to TRBJ2-7, with D perhaps matching TRBD1 (5 bases). The CDR3 is 15 amino acids. Germline V gives CDR1 MDHEN, CDR2 SYDVKM. Deletions cut 4 bases from V and 4 bases from J, with 17 bases between. The DNA of the CDR3 is TGTGCCAGCAGTTCGCAATTTCTACAGGAATACGAGCAGTACGTC. It is translated as CASSSQFLQEYEQYV.

This clonotype was detected many times. The rearrangement uses TRBV5-1 and TRBJ2-7; TRBD1 matches at 9 bases. CDR3 size: 15 residues. CDR1 is SGHRS, CDR2 YFSETQ, per germline. Trimming cost V 0 bases and J 5 bases; bases outside gene matches: 6. In DNA form, the CDR3 reads TGCGCCAGCAGCTTGGCCCTACAGGGGGCCAACGAGCAGTACTTC. Protein: CASSLALQGANEQYF.

In its sample, this clonotype was seen a few times. The V gene is TRBV18, the J gene TRBJ2-3, with D uncertain. The V end was cut by 3 bases, the J end by 2 bases, with 12 bases between. CDR1 and CDR2 from the germline V gene are KGHSH and LQKENI. The CDR3 length is 15 residues. The CDR3 protein is CASSPRRFPTDTQYF. CDR3 nucleotide sequence: TGTGCCAGCTCACCGCGGCGGTTTCCCACAGATACGCAGTATTTT.

This chain links TRBV7-9 with TRBJ1-3; 7 positions agree with TRBD1. The CDR3 extends over 16 amino acids. Trimming at V came to 5 bases and at J to 4 bases, leaving 11 bases not matched to a gene. Germline CDR1 is SEHNR and CDR2 is FQNEAQ (reference sequence). The chain's CDR3 is CASSPWTGPNGNTIYF. In DNA, the CDR3 is TGTGCCAGCAGCCCGTGGACAGGCCCCAACGGAAACACCATATATTTT.

This clonotype has only a few counts. A clone one base away is much larger, so this may be a read error. The V call is TRBV5-1, the J call TRBJ2-3, with 8 bases that match TRBD2. V lost 2 bases to trimming and J lost 5 bases; unmatched junction nucleotides: 4. The germline gives CDR1 SGHRS, CDR2 YFSETQ. This CDR3 is built from 14 residues. The CDR3 is CASSFGGAQDTQYF. In nucleotides, the CDR3 is TGCGCCAGCAGCTTCGGGGGGGCCCAAGATACGCAGTATTTT.

The rearrangement uses TRBV28 and TRBJ1-1; D is unresolved. Trimming stripped 4 bases from V and 7 bases from J, with 10 bases between. CDR3 length: 12 amino acids. Germline V gene lookup returns CDR1 MDHEN and CDR2 SYDVKM. The CDR3 protein is CASSSGILEAFF. The CDR3 DNA follows: TGTGCCAGCAGTTCCGGGATTCTTGAAGCTTTCTTT.

The chain has TRBV15 and TRBJ1-5; D gene unclear. V was shortened by 0 bases and J by 4 bases, with 16 bases between the two germline ends. This CDR3 comprises 17 residues. Germline CDR1 is LNHNV and CDR2 is YYDKDF (reference sequence). This CDR3 reads CATSRDRSRGWNQPQHF. CDR3 in DNA: TGTGCCACCAGCAGAGATCGGAGCCGTGGTTGGAATCAGCCCCAGCATTTT.

This clonotype was seen at least ten times. This chain joins TRBV20-1 and TRBJ1-2; TRBD1 might be the D (6 bases). The CDR3 is 16 amino acids. The V gene's germline CDR1 is DFQATT and CDR2 SNEGSKA (reference sequence). The ends were cut back, 3 bases at V and 0 bases at J, with 17 bases in the middle. CDR3 in amino acids: CSARSRDTTSNYGYTF. The CDR3 DNA reads TGCAGTGCTAGGTCCCGGGACACTACTTCTAACTATGGCTACACCTTC.

The chain recombines TRBV25-1 with TRBJ1-2; D ambiguous. CDR3 length: 16 amino acids. The germline gives CDR1 MGHDK, CDR2 SYGVNS. Trimming shortened V by 6 bases and J by 1 base, and 18 bases separated the two germline ends. The DNA of the CDR3 is TGTGCCAGCAGCGGTCCCCCAGGAGTTGGTAACTATGGCTACACCTTC. Translated: CASSGPPGVGNYGYTF.

This clonotype occurred many times. The chain combines TRBV12-3 or TRBV12-4 with TRBJ2-7; 10 bases match TRBD1. The CDR3 has 14 residues. V shed 5 bases, J shed 3 bases, and the junction held 4 bases outside the gene matches. In DNA form, the CDR3 reads TGTGCCAGCAGTCGCCGGGACAGGGGCTACGAGCAGTACTTC. Its translation is CASSRRDRGYEQYF.

V usage is TRBV6-6 and J usage is TRBJ2-1; D not certain. CDR3 length: 14 amino acids. V lost 2 bases to trimming and J lost 2 bases, with 7 bases between them. Germline CDR1 is MNHNY and CDR2 is SVGAGI (reference sequence). This CDR3 is CASSYESTYNEQFF. The CDR3 DNA reads TGTGCCAGCAGTTACGAGTCTACCTACAATGAGCAGTTCTTC.

In its sample, this clonotype was seen a few times. This chain's CDR3 is CSARDFGDSQVTGELFF. For the CDR3, the DNA is TGCAGTGCTAGAGATTTCGGGGACTCCCAAGTCACCGGGGAGCTGTTTTTT. The chain has TRBV20-1 and TRBJ2-2; D possibly corresponds to TRBD2 (6 bases). From germline, CDR1 is DFQATT and CDR2 SNEGSKA (reference sequence). This CDR3 spans 17 amino acids. V was pared by 0 bases and J by 4 bases, with 18 bases between.

The rearrangement links TRBV5-5 to TRBJ1-4; D unclear. Germline values: CDR1 SGHKS, CDR2 YYEKEE (reference sequence). This CDR3 region has 12 residues. Trimming removed 0 bases from V and 13 bases from J, with 10 bases in between. The CDR3 coding sequence is TGTGCCAGCAGCTTGGCCCGGGAGTTACTGTTTTTT. It encodes CASSLARELLFF.

This clonotype was seen repeatedly, ten times or more. This chain connects TRBV6-2 or TRBV6-3 to TRBJ2-1; D is uncertain. This CDR3 is 16 amino acids long. V was pared by 2 bases and J by 3 bases, with 14 bases between. Germline assignment: CDR1 MNHEY and CDR2 SVGEGT. The CDR3 loop reads CASSYLSARYYNEQFF. CDR3 sequence (DNA): TGTGCCAGCAGTTACCTTTCGGCCCGCTACTACAATGAGCAGTTCTTC.

A few counts support this clonotype. The chain recombines TRBV12-3 or TRBV12-4 with TRBJ1-2; TRBD1 matches 7 bases. The CDR3 is 12 amino acids. Unmatched junction bases numbered 5, after V lost 5 bases and J lost 8 bases. The CDR3 is CASSTTGLGYTF. The CDR3 DNA follows: TGTGCCAGCAGTACGACAGGGCTCGGCTACACCTTC.

This clonotype was picked up a small number of times. The chain combines TRBV20-1 with TRBJ2-5, with 15 positions matching TRBD2. V trimming: 5 bases; J trimming: 0 bases; junction bases outside the gene matches: 7. The CDR3 has 17 amino acids. CDR1 and CDR2 (germline): DFQATT, SNEGSKA (reference sequence). The DNA for the CDR3 is TGCAGTGCTGCCGACGGGACTAGCGGGGGGTACCAAGAGACCCAGTACTTC. This sequence encodes CSAADGTSGGYQETQYF.

The rearrangement uses TRBV5-1 and TRBJ2-7, with D tentatively TRBD1 (5 bases). The CDR3 spans 15 residues. Trimming left V 4 bases short and J 0 bases short, with 14 bases between. Germline values: CDR1 SGHRS, CDR2 YFSETQ. The CDR3 loop reads CASSPGLPGSYEQYF. CDR3 in DNA: TGCGCCAGCAGCCCAGGGTTGCCGGGCTCCTACGAGCAGTACTTC.

The sample holds a few counts of this clonotype. The genes are TRBV5-1 and TRBJ2-7; 8 nucleotides line up with TRBD1. Per the germline V gene, CDR1 is SGHRS and CDR2 is YFSETQ. CDR3 length: 14 amino acids. Trimming removed 4 bases from V and 4 bases from J; junction bases left unmatched: 7. The CDR3: CASSPGQGPYEQYV. CDR3 bases: TGCGCCAGCAGCCCCGGACAGGGTCCGTACGAGCAGTACGTC.

The rearrangement links TRBV6-6 to TRBJ2-5; D perhaps matches TRBD1 (5 bases). This CDR3 is built from 14 residues. V dropped 2 bases and J dropped 5 bases, with 12 bases sitting between them. From germline, CDR1 is MNHNY and CDR2 SVGAGI (reference sequence). CDR3 sequence: CASSYNGAGETQYF. Written as DNA, the CDR3 is TGTGCCAGCAGTTACAATGGGGCAGGGGAGACCCAGTACTTC.

This clonotype was detected only a few times. The V and J genes are TRBV24-1 and TRBJ2-3, with TRBD2 as a possible D gene (5 bases). Per the germline V gene, CDR1 is KGHDR and CDR2 is SFDVKD. The CDR3 is 13 amino acids. Deletions cut 5 bases from V and 3 bases from J, with 8 bases between. This CDR3 is CATSVGVTDTQYF. CDR3 sequence (DNA): TGTGCCACCAGTGTCGGGGTGACAGATACGCAGTATTTT.

The chain recombines TRBV18 with TRBJ2-1; D is unresolved. The length of the CDR3 is 15 residues. Germline assignment: CDR1 KGHSH and CDR2 LQKENI. The ends were cut back, 6 bases at V and 3 bases at J, with 15 bases in the middle. The CDR3 sequence is CASSDSRANYNEQFF. The CDR3, as DNA: TGTGCCAGCTCCGATTCAAGGGCGAACTACAATGAGCAGTTCTTC. Full variable domain (remainder filled in from reference TRBV18 and TRBJ2-1): NAGVMQNPRHLVRRRGQEARLRCSPMKGHSHVYWYRQLPEEGLKFMVYLQKENIIDESGMPKERFSAEFPKEGPSILRIQQVVRGDSAAYFCASSDSRANYNEQFFGPGTRLTVL.

This clonotype was found a few times. The chain recombines TRBV9 with TRBJ1-1; D is possibly TRBD1 (5 bases). Germline values: CDR1 SGDLS, CDR2 YYNGEE. There are 12 residues in the CDR3. The V end was cut by 3 bases, the J end by 7 bases, with 10 bases between. The CDR3 DNA reads as TGTGCCAGCAGCGAACCGGGGCTTGAAGCTTTCTTT. Translation gives CASSEPGLEAFF.

The CDR3 is CASRGFLRTDTQYF. As DNA, the CDR3 is TGTGCCAGCAGAGGCTTCCTCCGCACAGATACGCAGTATTTT. This chain links TRBV6-6 with TRBJ2-3; D remains unclear. V shed 6 bases and J shed 1 base, with 11 bases lying between them. Germline V gene sequence: CDR1 MNHNY, CDR2 SVGAGI (reference sequence). There are 14 residues in the CDR3.

This clonotype was seen more than once but under ten times. The chain couples TRBV3-1 to TRBJ1-6; D is unclear. V was trimmed by 4 bases and J by 8 bases, leaving 9 bases between them. There are 13 residues in the CDR3. CDR1 and CDR2 (germline): LGHDT, YNNKEL (reference sequence). The CDR3 region has the DNA TGTGCCAGCAGCCTCAGTCGGGATTCACCCCTCCACTTT. It yields the protein CASSLSRDSPLHF.

The V call is TRBV25-1, the J call TRBJ2-3, with a possible D match to TRBD2 (6 bases). The CDR3 loop spans 16 amino acids. The germline gives CDR1 MGHDK, CDR2 SYGVNS. The V end lost 8 bases, the J end lost 5 bases, and 23 bases lay between the germline ends. The CDR3, as DNA: TGTGCCAGCTCCAGTCGACTAGTAGGAGACAGAGATACGCAGTATTTT. Protein sequence: CASSSRLVGDRDTQYF.

This clonotype was observed many times. The gene calls are TRBV13 and TRBJ1-2, with a weak D call TRBD1 (5 bases). The CDR3 extends over 19 amino acids. V was trimmed by 2 bases and J by 4 bases, leaving 26 bases between them. The germline CDR1 and CDR2 sequences are PRHDT and FYEKMQ (reference sequence). The CDR3 loop reads CASSLYRKGLHTPIYGYTF. The DNA for the CDR3 is TGTGCCAGCAGCTTATACCGCAAGGGGCTCCACACCCCGATCTATGGCTACACCTTC.

The chain recombines TRBV10-3 with TRBJ2-2; a weak D match, TRBD1 (5 bases). Germline V gene lookup returns CDR1 ENHRY and CDR2 SYGVKD. The V and J ends lost 5 bases and 5 bases respectively, with 12 bases between them. The CDR3 is made up of 14 amino acids. CDR3 loop: CAISRGHGTGELFF. The CDR3 DNA reads as TGTGCCATCAGTCGAGGACACGGGACCGGGGAGCTGTTTTTT.